The rows below give T cell receptor beta chains drawn from one sample of a study of cytomegalovirus exposure and HLA in healthy donors. Using immunoSEQ multiplex PCR, the repertoire was profiled, and TCRdb retains in-frame clones only, with some absent. This sample carries 150,000 to 200,000 clones, around 84% of them seen once, and the ten largest clones take roughly 7.5%. The sequencing sample was made of PBMCs. The receptors stem from a man aged 18 to 35 in good health and CMV-seropositive. The conserved cysteine and the conserved F or W are not part of the CDR3 here. Each record gives: V gene, J gene, CDR3 protein.

V: TRBV6-4; J: TRBJ2-5; CDR3: ASRGGTGGRETQY
V: TRBV6-5; J: TRBJ1-5; CDR3: ASSGGNYQPQH
V: TRBV5-1; J: TRBJ1-2; CDR3: ASSPAPGDYGYT
V: TRBV5-1; J: TRBJ2-1; CDR3: ASSLAASGSDEQF
V: TRBV9; J: TRBJ2-1; CDR3: ASSVEGGRATWDEQF
V: TRBV6-1; J: TRBJ2-7; CDR3: ASSEAFNYEQY
V: TRBV30; J: TRBJ2-7; CDR3: AWRQTGGSEQY
V: TRBV6-6; J: TRBJ2-1; CDR3: ASSPTGGFYNEQF
V: TRBV6-6; J: TRBJ2-1; CDR3: ASSGEAYNEQF
V: TRBV25-1; J: TRBJ1-2; CDR3: ASSEEVLTGYT
V: TRBV5-1; J: TRBJ1-5; CDR3: ARRPRGDSNQPQH
V: TRBV6-5; J: TRBJ1-2; CDR3: ASIKIGGAHYGYT
V: TRBV7-2; J: TRBJ1-3; CDR3: ASSLMTERYSGNTIY
V: TRBV5-4; J: TRBJ1-2; CDR3: ASSLTGPYGYT
V: TRBV29-1; J: TRBJ2-1; CDR3: SGGQLAGSEQF
V: TRBV7-8; J: TRBJ1-4; CDR3: ASSPRGNDNEKLF
V: TRBV2; J: TRBJ2-5; CDR3: ASRGGTSGSETQY
V: TRBV30; J: TRBJ1-5; CDR3: AWSLQGVLGQPQH
V: TRBV28; J: TRBJ2-1; CDR3: ASNSLSDRLRHEQF
V: TRBV6-6; J: TRBJ1-1; CDR3: ATRETGLTEAF
V: TRBV28; J: TRBJ1-2; CDR3: ASSLSTGGGYGYT
V: TRBV2; J: TRBJ2-3; CDR3: ASSYRGTDTQY
V: TRBV5-4; J: TRBJ2-7; CDR3: ASSLELGQLYEQY
V: TRBV4-3; J: TRBJ2-7; CDR3: ASSQTTGSEQY